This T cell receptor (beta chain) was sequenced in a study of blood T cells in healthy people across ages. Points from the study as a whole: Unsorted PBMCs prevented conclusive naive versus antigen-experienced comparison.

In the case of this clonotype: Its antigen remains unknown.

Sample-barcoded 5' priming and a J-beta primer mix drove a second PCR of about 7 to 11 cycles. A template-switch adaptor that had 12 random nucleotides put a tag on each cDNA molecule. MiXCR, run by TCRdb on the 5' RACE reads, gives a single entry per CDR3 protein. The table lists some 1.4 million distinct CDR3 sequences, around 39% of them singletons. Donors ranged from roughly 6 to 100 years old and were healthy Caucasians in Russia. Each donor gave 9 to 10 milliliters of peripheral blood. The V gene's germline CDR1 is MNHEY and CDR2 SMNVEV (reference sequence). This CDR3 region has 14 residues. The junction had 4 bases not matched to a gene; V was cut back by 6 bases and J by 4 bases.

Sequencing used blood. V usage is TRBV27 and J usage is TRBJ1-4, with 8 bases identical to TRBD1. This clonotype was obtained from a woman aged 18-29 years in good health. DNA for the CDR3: TGTGCCAGCAGACCGACAGGGGATAATGAAAAACTGTTTTTT. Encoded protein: CASRPTGDNEKLFF.